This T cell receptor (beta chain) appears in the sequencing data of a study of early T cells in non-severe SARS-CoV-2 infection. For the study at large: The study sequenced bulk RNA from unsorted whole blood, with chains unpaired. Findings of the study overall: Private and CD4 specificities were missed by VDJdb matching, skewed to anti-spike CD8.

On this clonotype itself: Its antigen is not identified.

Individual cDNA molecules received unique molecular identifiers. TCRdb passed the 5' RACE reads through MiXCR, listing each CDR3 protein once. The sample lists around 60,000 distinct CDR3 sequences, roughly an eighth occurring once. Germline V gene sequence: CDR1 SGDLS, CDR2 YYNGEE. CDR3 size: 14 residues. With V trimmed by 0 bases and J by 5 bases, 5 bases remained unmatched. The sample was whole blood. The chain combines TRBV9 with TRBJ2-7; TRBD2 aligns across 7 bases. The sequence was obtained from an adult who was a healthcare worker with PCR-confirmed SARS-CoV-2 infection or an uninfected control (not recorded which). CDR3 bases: TGTGCCAGCAGCGTAGCCAGCGGGAACCACGAGCAGTACTTC. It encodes CASSVASGNHEQYF.